The present T cell receptor (beta chain) was sequenced within a study of T cells in Graves' hyperthyroidism and ophthalmopathy. Study context: Prior to any treatment, at the point of initial diagnosis, peripheral blood was collected.

RNA transcripts served as the template for amplifying TCR beta CDR3 regions. An initial round of RT-PCR targeting the TCR CDR3 relied on the HTBI primer set. TCRdb analysed the multiplex PCR reads with MiXCR anew, one entry per CDR3 protein. The sample has 600,000 or so distinct CDR3 sequences, 11% to 15% seen once. Ophthalmopathy cases scored 3 or more on the Clinical Activity Score and 4 or more on NOSPECS grade, with duration below 3 months. This clonotype has ten or more counts. The germline CDR1 and CDR2 sequences are MNHEY and SMNVEV (reference sequence). The V and J ends lost 4 bases and 3 bases, in that order; junction bases with no gene match: 5. This CDR3 region has 15 residues.

The receptor comes from a woman between 18 and 29 years old with Graves' ophthalmopathy. V gene TRBV27 combines with J gene TRBJ2-7, with 11 bases aligning to TRBD1. The material sequenced was blood. The CDR3 loop reads CASSSGQGDIYEQYF. The CDR3 DNA sequence: TGTGCCAGCAGTTCGGGACAGGGGGATATCTACGAGCAGTACTTC.